Listed below are T cell receptor beta chains from one sample, sequenced in a study of OX40 agonist ivuxolimab in advanced cancers. Generated by immunoSEQ multiplex PCR, the TCRdb table keeps only in-frame clones and is missing some. The sample contains roughly 80,000 clones, around four fifths of which appear only once. Material: CD4+ or CD8+ T cells sorted from blood, obtained in a trial of the OX40 agonist ivuxolimab. Receptors originate from an adult with an advanced solid tumor such as melanoma, head and neck, liver or kidney cancer. The CDR3 runs from the conserved cysteine through the conserved F or W. A D gene is named only where the DNA matches it firmly. Some rows have no size entry. The others give once, few or many, or a class for an expanded clone.

.,TRBJ1-2,TRBV4-3,14,.,CASSQAGGDRGYTF,TGCGCCAGCAGCCAAGCTGGAGGGGATCGTGGCTACACCTTC
.,TRBJ1-5,TRBV25-1,13,.,CASSTGTGQPQHF,TGTGCCAGCAGTACAGGGACGGGTCAGCCCCAGCATTTT
TRBD1,TRBJ1-2,TRBV19,14,.,CASSTRTGGNGYTF,TGTGCCAGTAGTACCCGGACAGGGGGAAACGGCTACACCTTC
.,TRBJ2-2,TRBV4-1,13,.,CASSQAFTGELFF,TGCGCCAGCAGCCAAGCCTTCACCGGGGAGCTGTTTTTT
.,TRBJ1-5,TRBV5-8,14,once,CASNRGESNQPQHF,TGTGCCAGCAACAGAGGAGAGAGCAATCAGCCCCAGCATTTT
TRBD2,TRBJ2-1,TRBV7-2,17,.,CASSLGLAGVSYNEQFF,TGTGCCAGCAGCTTAGGACTAGCGGGGGTGTCCTACAATGAGCAGTTCTTC
.,TRBJ1-4,TRBV12-5,17,.,CASGLVLRAPTNEKLFF,TGTGCTAGTGGTTTGGTATTACGGGCCCCAACTAATGAAAAACTGTTTTTT
TRBD1,TRBJ2-7,TRBV18,18,.,CASSPLPPQDRGSYEQYF,TGTGCCAGCTCACCTCTGCCTCCCCAGGACAGGGGGTCCTACGAGCAGTACTTC
TRBD1,TRBJ1-2,TRBV19,14,.,CASSGTGGFRGYTF,TGTGCCAGTAGTGGGACAGGGGGTTTCCGTGGCTACACCTTC
.,TRBJ2-7,TRBV4-1,15,.,CASSQADRDTTEQYF,TGCGCCAGCAGCCAGGCAGACCGGGACACCACCGAGCAGTACTTC
.,TRBJ2-2,TRBV6-1,16,.,CASSEARQGSGGELFF,TGTGCCAGCAGTGAAGCGCGTCAGGGGTCTGGCGGGGAGCTGTTTTTT
.,TRBJ1-5,TRBV29-1,13,.,CSVGGRSNQPQHF,TGCAGCGTGGGGGGCCGGAGCAATCAGCCCCAGCATTTT
.,TRBJ2-3,TRBV9,14,.,CASSVGVETDTQYF,TGTGCCAGCAGCGTAGGGGTGGAGACAGATACGCAGTATTTT
.,TRBJ1-1,TRBV6-1,13,.,CASRLQANTEAFF,TGTGCCAGCAGGCTACAGGCGAACACTGAAGCTTTCTTT
.,TRBJ2-3,TRBV27,14,.,CASSWGESTDTQYF,TGTGCCAGCAGTTGGGGTGAGTCGACAGATACGCAGTATTTT
TRBD1,TRBJ2-7,TRBV30,14,few,CAWAGTGSSYEQYF,TGTGCCTGGGCCGGGACAGGGAGCTCCTACGAGCAGTACTTC